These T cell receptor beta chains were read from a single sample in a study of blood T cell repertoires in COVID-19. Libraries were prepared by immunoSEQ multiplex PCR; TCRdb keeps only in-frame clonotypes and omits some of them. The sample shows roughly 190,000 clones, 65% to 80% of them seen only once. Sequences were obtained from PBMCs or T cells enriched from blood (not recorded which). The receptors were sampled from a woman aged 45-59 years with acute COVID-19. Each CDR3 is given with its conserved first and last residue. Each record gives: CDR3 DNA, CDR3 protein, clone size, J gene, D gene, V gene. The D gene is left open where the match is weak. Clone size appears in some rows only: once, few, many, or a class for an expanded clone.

CDR3 DNA: TGTGCCAGCTCTCTGCAGGGGTATTCACCCCTCCACTTT
CDR3 protein: CASSLQGYSPLHF
clone size: -
J gene: TRBJ1-6
D gene: -
V gene: TRBV18

CDR3 DNA: TGTGCCAGCAGCCAAAAGGGGCAAGGAAACACCATATATTTT
CDR3 protein: CASSQKGQGNTIYF
clone size: -
J gene: TRBJ1-3
D gene: -
V gene: TRBV7-2

CDR3 DNA: TGTGCCAGCAGCCAAGATTGGGCAGATTCACCCCTCCACTTT
CDR3 protein: CASSQDWADSPLHF
clone size: few
J gene: TRBJ1-6
D gene: -
V gene: TRBV3-1/TRBV3-2

CDR3 DNA: TGTGCCAGCAGTCCGGGGACAGGGGGCTTGGCACAATATGGCTACACCTTC
CDR3 protein: CASSPGTGGLAQYGYTF
clone size: -
J gene: TRBJ1-2
D gene: TRBD1
V gene: TRBV27

CDR3 DNA: TGTGCCAGCAGTGCGTCAAGCGGGGGACTCGGGACCCAGTACTTC
CDR3 protein: CASSASSGGLGTQYF
clone size: -
J gene: TRBJ2-5
D gene: TRBD2
V gene: TRBV2

CDR3 DNA: TGTGCCAGCAGCCCGCGACAGGGGCGAGCCAAAAACATTCAGTACTTC
CDR3 protein: CASSPRQGRAKNIQYF
clone size: -
J gene: TRBJ2-4
D gene: TRBD1
V gene: TRBV7-2

CDR3 DNA: TGTGCCAGCAGCCTACTTGGGCTAGCAAGCACAGATACGCAGTATTTT
CDR3 protein: CASSLLGLASTDTQYF
clone size: few
J gene: TRBJ2-3
D gene: -
V gene: TRBV7-2

CDR3 DNA: TGTGCCAGCAGTCCCAGGACAGGTAACACTGAAGCTTTCTTT
CDR3 protein: CASSPRTGNTEAFF
clone size: -
J gene: TRBJ1-1
D gene: TRBD1
V gene: TRBV6-5

CDR3 DNA: TGTGCCAGTAGTATGAGCGGAGACACTGAAGCTTTCTTT
CDR3 protein: CASSMSGDTEAFF
clone size: -
J gene: TRBJ1-1
D gene: -
V gene: TRBV19

CDR3 DNA: TGCGCCAGCAGTGAGTCGAGGCGGATACATCCCACAGATACGCAGTATTTT
CDR3 protein: CASSESRRIHPTDTQYF
clone size: few
J gene: TRBJ2-3
D gene: -
V gene: TRBV10-1

CDR3 DNA: TGTGCCAGCAGTACCCGGGACAGGGTCGTACTAGGCTACACCTTC
CDR3 protein: CASSTRDRVVLGYTF
clone size: -
J gene: TRBJ1-2
D gene: TRBD1
V gene: TRBV28

CDR3 DNA: TGTGCCAGCAGCTTGTGGGGCACAGATTACACCTTC
CDR3 protein: CASSLWGTDYTF
clone size: -
J gene: TRBJ1-2
D gene: -
V gene: TRBV5-6

CDR3 DNA: TGTGCCAGCAGCTCCGGGGGTAGCGGGGGTACCTACAATGAGCAGTTCTTC
CDR3 protein: CASSSGGSGGTYNEQFF
clone size: once
J gene: TRBJ2-1
D gene: TRBD2
V gene: TRBV7-9

CDR3 DNA: TGTGCCTGGAGTCCGGGGACAGGGTTTGGTGAAAAACTGTTTTTT
CDR3 protein: CAWSPGTGFGEKLFF
clone size: -
J gene: TRBJ1-4
D gene: TRBD1
V gene: TRBV30

CDR3 DNA: TGTGCCAGCAGTTCCCGGGAAAACACTGAAGCTTTCTTT
CDR3 protein: CASSSRENTEAFF
clone size: -
J gene: TRBJ1-1
D gene: -
V gene: TRBV27

CDR3 DNA: TGTGCCAACTCCCGGGGAGGGGGATCCAATCAGCCCCAGCATTTT
CDR3 protein: CANSRGGGSNQPQHF
clone size: once
J gene: TRBJ1-5
D gene: -
V gene: TRBV28